The TCR beta chain under discussion was sequenced for a study of T cell responses to AZD1222 COVID-19 vaccine. Broader study findings: Dominant at 160-218 and 743-854, vaccine-associated CD4 TCRs also spanned spike.

Remarks on this clone: The antigen is undetermined.

TCRdb's table, derived via immunoSEQ multiplex PCR, lists solely in-frame clones and lacks some. Counted here are approximately 130,000 clones, more than 85% occurring once; the ten biggest clones make up roughly 0.91%. V lost 3 bases and J 4 bases, leaving 16 bases between the germline ends. The CDR3 is made up of 15 amino acids. The germline gives CDR1 SGHRS, CDR2 YFSETQ. The sequence came from an adult in good health. Sequenced here: peripheral blood, sampled on day 0 of AZD1222 vaccination. The chain recombines TRBV5-1 with TRBJ1-2; D is possibly TRBD1 (5 bases). For the CDR3, the DNA is TGCGCCAGCAGCTCCACAGGTTTGCCGTCCTATGGCTACACCTTC. This sequence encodes CASSSTGLPSYGYTF.